Presented here are 18 T cell receptor beta chains from one specimen sequenced in a study of blood T cell repertoires in COVID-19 (dated by TCRdb to the early 2020s). The library was made by the immunoSEQ multiplex PCR assay. This is the immuneACCESS table as TCRdb keeps it, with only in-frame sequences that have V and J called. A part of the clones is gone; compared with another copy, unresolved V genes explain less than half, and the rest is unexplained. Recorded for this sample are about 70,000 clones; around 76% of them occurred a single time. Around 28% of the sample goes to the ten largest clones. Sequenced input: peripheral blood. The receptors shown here come from a woman of 80 years or more with active or convalescent COVID-19.

V is TRBV6-5 and J is TRBJ2-7, with a possible D match to TRBD1 (6 bases). The CDR3 is 12 amino acids. Trimming cost V 7 bases and J 8 bases, with 15 bases left between them. Looked up from germline, CDR1 is MNHEY and CDR2 is SVGAGI. CDR3 loop: CASTDYRDKQYF. CDR3 bases: TGTGCCAGCACCGACTACCGGGACAAGCAGTACTTC.

The V gene is TRBV5-6, the J gene TRBJ1-5; D might be TRBD1 (5 bases). The CDR3 is 15 residues long. Germline CDR1 and CDR2: SGHDT and YYEEEE. Trimming cost V 1 base and J 1 base, with 9 bases left between them. CDR3 protein: CASSLFGGSNQPQHF. CDR3 DNA sequence: TGTGCCAGCAGCTTGTTCGGGGGAAGCAATCAGCCCCAGCATTTT.

The genes are TRBV27 and TRBJ2-7; 8 bases match TRBD2. Per the germline V gene, CDR1 is MNHEY and CDR2 is SMNVEV (reference sequence). The J segment lost 2 bases and the V segment lost 0 bases, leaving 3 bases of the junction unmatched. This CDR3 is 15 amino acids long. CDR3: CASSLSSGVTYEQYF. As DNA, the CDR3 is TGTGCCAGCAGTTTATCTAGCGGGGTAACCTACGAGCAGTACTTC.

The V and J genes are TRBV7-2 and TRBJ2-3; TRBD2 might be the D (5 bases). Germline CDR1 SGHTA, CDR2 FQGNSA. Trimming shortened V by 4 bases and J by 5 bases, and 19 bases separated the two germline ends. This CDR3 has 16 residues. The DNA of the CDR3 is TGTGCCAGCAGCTCTCAGCGGTACGCTGCTCGAGATACGCAGTATTTT. It yields the protein CASSSQRYAARDTQYF.

The V call is TRBV2, the J call TRBJ2-4, with D unclear. This CDR3 has 12 residues. Looked up from germline, CDR1 is SNHLY and CDR2 is FYNNEI. Trimming removed 4 bases from V and 5 bases from J, with 6 bases in between. The CDR3 DNA follows: TGTGCCAGCAGTGCAGGTGAAAACATTCAGTACTTC. As protein: CASSAGENIQYF.

CDR3 sequence (DNA): TGTGCCAGCAGCCGCCAGGGCTCTGGAAACACCATATATTTT. Protein sequence: CASSRQGSGNTIYF. V and J are TRBV7-8 and TRBJ1-3; D possibly corresponds to TRBD1 (5 bases). V shed 5 bases and J shed 0 bases, with 8 bases lying between them. This CDR3 is built from 14 residues. CDR1 SGHVS and CDR2 FQNEAQ come from the germline V gene.

The chain carries TRBV24-1 and TRBJ1-2; 10 bases line up with TRBD1. The CDR3 covers 16 residues. CDR1 and CDR2 (germline): KGHDR, SFDVKD. The V and J ends lost 5 bases and 3 bases, in that order; junction bases with no gene match: 8. CDR3 coding DNA: TGTGCCACCAGTGGGGTCGGGACAGGGGATTACTATGGCTACACCTTC. Translating it yields CATSGVGTGDYYGYTF.

The rearrangement links TRBV11-2 to TRBJ1-1; possibly TRBD1 for D (5 bases). The CDR3 spans 14 residues. Between the trimmed V and J ends, which lost 5 bases and 7 bases, there was a span of 17 bases. CDR1 and CDR2 (germline): SGHAT, FQNNGV. CDR3 in amino acids: CASSTDRLQFEAFF. CDR3 DNA: TGTGCCAGCAGCACCGACAGACTCCAATTTGAAGCTTTCTTT.

The chain employs TRBV12-3 or TRBV12-4 and TRBJ1-1; D gene unclear. V lost 5 bases to trimming and J lost 6 bases, with 13 bases between them. This CDR3 region has 13 residues. CDR3 region: CASSPRGTAEAFF. CDR3 coding DNA: TGTGCCAGCAGTCCGCGGGGTACCGCTGAAGCTTTCTTT.

The J gene is TRBJ1-2, the V gene TRBV9; D is perhaps TRBD1 (6 bases). This CDR3 contains 16 residues. V was clipped by 0 bases and J by 5 bases, with 17 bases between them. Germline V gene sequence: CDR1 SGDLS, CDR2 YYNGEE. CDR3 in DNA: TGTGCCAGCAGCGTAGGCATAGGAACAGGGTTTTATGGCTACACCTTC. Its protein product is CASSVGIGTGFYGYTF.

V gene TRBV7-9 combines with J gene TRBJ1-1, with D perhaps matching TRBD1 (5 bases). CDR1 is SEHNR and CDR2 is FQNEAQ in the germline V gene (reference sequence). The CDR3 extends over 14 amino acids. Trimming took off 4 bases at V and 1 base at J, with 10 bases between the two ends. The CDR3 DNA is TGTGCCAGCAGCTCTAAGGGGCCGAACACTGAAGCTTTCTTT. Residues: CASSSKGPNTEAFF.

The rearrangement links TRBV5-8 to TRBJ1-3; D not resolved. V was clipped by 1 base and J by 0 bases, with 8 bases between them. Germline V lookup: CDR1 SGHTS, CDR2 YDEGEE. The CDR3 is 15 amino acids. CDR3 sequence: CASSLYGRSGNTIYF. CDR3 nucleotides: TGTGCCAGCAGCTTGTATGGCCGCTCTGGAAACACCATATATTTT.

The chain recombines TRBV5-4 with TRBJ2-1, with a possible D match to TRBD2 (5 bases). The CDR3 length is 12 residues. The germline V and J ends were trimmed by 4 bases and 8 bases, with 10 bases remaining between them. Germline values: CDR1 SGHNT, CDR2 YYREEE (reference sequence). The CDR3, as DNA: TGTGCCAGCAGCCGTAACGGGGATGAGCAGTTCTTC. Translated: CASSRNGDEQFF.

This clone has only a few counts. This chain's CDR3 is CASSPPGHLSNQPQHF. Written as DNA, the CDR3 is TGTGCCAGTAGTCCACCGGGACACCTTAGCAATCAGCCCCAGCATTTT. V gene TRBV19 combines with J gene TRBJ1-5; the D gene is possibly TRBD1 (6 bases). The V end was cut by 5 bases, the J end by 0 bases, with 14 bases between. Germline V gene sequence: CDR1 LNHDA, CDR2 SQIVND (reference sequence). The CDR3 is 16 residues long.

The V call is TRBV29-1, the J call TRBJ1-3; D gene uncertain. The CDR3 runs 12 residues. The germline V gene encodes CDR1 SQVTM and CDR2 ANQGSEA. V was clipped by 6 bases and J by 0 bases, with 6 bases between them. This CDR3 reads CSVGLSGNTIYF. Written as DNA, the CDR3 is TGCAGCGTCGGTCTCTCTGGAAACACCATATATTTT.

V usage is TRBV6-2 or TRBV6-3 and J usage is TRBJ1-6; D call uncertain. CDR1 is MNHEY, CDR2 SVGEGT, per germline. CDR3 length: 13 amino acids. Trimming cost V 5 bases and J 9 bases, with 11 bases left between them. The CDR3 sequence: CASSLGVGSPLHF. The CDR3 region has the DNA TGTGCCAGCAGTCTCGGGGTGGGTTCACCCCTCCACTTT.

The chain has TRBV9 and TRBJ2-1, with D unresolved. Trimming took 3 bases from V and 0 from J, leaving 10 bases between them. Germline V gene lookup returns CDR1 SGDLS and CDR2 YYNGEE. This CDR3 is built from 15 residues. CDR3 sequence: CASSAYFFSYNEQFF. The DNA of the CDR3 is TGTGCCAGCAGCGCGTACTTCTTCTCCTACAATGAGCAGTTCTTC. The entire variable domain, with the rest obtained from reference TRBV9 and TRBJ2-1, is as follows: DSGVTQTPKHLITATGQRVTLRCSPRSGDLSVYWYQQSLDQGLQFLIQYYNGEERAKGNILERFSAQQFPDLHSELNLSSLELGDSALYFCASSAYFFSYNEQFFGPGTRLTVL.

As to this clone: The junction departs from the called germline gene at one end, perhaps through a read error. The chain carries TRBV2 and TRBJ1-1, with 9 bases lining up with TRBD1. The CDR3 loop spans 14 amino acids. Germline CDR1 is SNHLY and CDR2 is FYNNEI. The CDR3 sequence: CASSETKGTGKGLF. For the CDR3, the DNA is TGTGCCAGCAGTGAAACCAAAGGGACAGGGAAGGGACTCTTT.